This T cell receptor beta chain is drawn from a study of CD8 T cells in Susac syndrome (dated by TCRdb to between 2017 and 2020). Context from the whole study: Repertoire sequencing was used to test whether CD8+ T cell activation and differentiation in Susac syndrome was antigen driven. The full study reports these points: The study acknowledged that relatively few individuals were included in the TCR sequencing and HLA analysis.

Concerning this clonotype: The antigen it recognizes is unknown. The input lacks base qualities; no much larger clone sits a single base away.

Peripheral blood CD8+ and CD4+ T cells from healthy donors, Susac syndrome patients and multiple sclerosis patients were profiled by high-throughput TCR beta sequencing. The healthy donors served as controls matched for age and sex. CD8+ TEMRA cells were enriched by FACS, while bulk CD8+ and CD4+ T cells were purified by magnetic negative isolation. Blood was collected in EDTA tubes and processed within 24 hours, with PBMCs isolated through density gradient centrifugation. PBMCs destined for TCR sequencing were cryopreserved in liquid nitrogen and later thawed in a 37 °C water bath. The sorted or isolated CD4+, CD8+ and CD8+ TEMRA cells had a purity of 90% or higher. RNA was extracted using the RNeasy kit, and about 0.45 to 1 ug of the RNA was reverse transcribed with random hexamers. TCR beta CDR3 regions were amplified with the immunoSEQ multiplex PCR assay covering 54 Vbeta and 13 Jbeta segments. PCR amplification bias was corrected using a synthetic template baseline for primer optimization and computational correction. The study's processing was this. Only productive sequences were kept, with reads annotated to V, D and J genes according to IMGT and analyzed in immunoSEQ Analyzer. Clonality was calculated as one minus the Shannon entropy normalized by log2 of the number of productive unique sequences. For each patient and control, public and private clones were evaluated among the 100 most prevalent clones. Clones were defined as Susac-specific when absent from the healthy and MS cohorts, from over 950 published viral clones and from other ImmuneACCESS disease sequences. TCRdb reanalyzed the raw reads on its own, using fastp at Q25 for trimming and MiXCR for clone calling, and kept in-frame beta chains. Duplicate CDR3 protein sequences are folded into a single record with the most common DNA and genes. The authors' filters were not applied to this entry. In this sample the table shows fewer than 200,000 distinct CDR3 sequences, over 85% of which occur a single time. The ten largest clones capture approximately 0.1% of the sample.

Including the terminal cysteine and phenylalanine, the CDR3 comprises 11 residues. Here the CDR3 DNA is all that survives: 33 bases in frame from base 1. CDR1 is given as MGHRA and CDR2 as YSYEKL, both from the germline V gene. V is reduced by 5 bases and J by 10 bases, leaving a spacing of 8 bases between them. The origin of this receptor is a human donor in good health. The chain was built from TRBV4-1 and TRBJ1-4; no D gene can be assigned with confidence. The sequenced sample consisted of CD4+ T cells from PBMCs. CDR3 loop: CASSSQGKLFF. The nucleotides read TGCGCCAGCAGCTCCCAAGGAAAACTGTTTTTT.